A single sample gave rise to the 26 T cell receptor beta chains below, sequenced in a study of human T cells and chemical hapten exposure. Time point noted: patch test 1, 2 weeks after DPC sensitization. Stated treatment: therapeutic diphenylcyclopropenone sensitization with weekly scalp DPC. TCRdb called the RACE reads again in MiXCR, with one record for every CDR3 protein. The data hold over 45,000 distinct CDR3 sequences, with 7% to 10% observed a single time. The sample was whole blood, taken in connection with sensitization to the hapten diphenylcyclopropenone (DPC). These receptors originate from a woman aged 40 to 49 with alopecia areata. Some clones in this sample may be carry-over from other donors' samples.

This clonotype came up many times. The CDR3 DNA is TGTGCCAGCCGTTCCTCCGGGGGGGATACGCAGTATTTT. Translated: CASRSSGGDTQYF. The chain links TRBV6-2 or TRBV6-3 to TRBJ2-3; 7 nucleotides align to TRBD2. CDR3 length equals 13 residues. Germline V lookup: CDR1 MNHEY, CDR2 SVGEGT. The trim removed 8 bases at V and 6 bases at J, leaving 8 bases unmatched.

There are many counts of this clonotype. The chain links TRBV9 to TRBJ1-6; no reliable D call. V gave up 2 bases and J gave up 5 bases, with 8 bases separating them. The CDR3 extends over 14 amino acids. Germline loops: CDR1 SGDLS, CDR2 YYNGEE. For the CDR3, the DNA is TGTGCCAGCAGCGTCCGACAAGATAATTCACCCCTCCACTTT. This translates into CASSVRQDNSPLHF.

CDR3 in DNA: TGTGCCAGCAGCTTGGCTAGTGCTAGCACAGATACGCAGTATTTT. This gives the protein CASSLASASTDTQYF. The rearrangement joins TRBV7-2 to TRBJ2-3; D call uncertain. The CDR3 is made up of 15 amino acids. V was shortened by 3 bases and J by 0 bases, with 10 bases between the two germline ends. Germline V gene data show CDR1 as SGHTA and CDR2 as FQGNSA.

The J gene is TRBJ1-1, the V gene TRBV14; no reliable D call. The CDR3 is 16 amino acids. Germline V gene data show CDR1 as SGHDN and CDR2 as FVKESK. V was cut by 0 bases and J by 1 base, with 12 bases left in between. The CDR3 nucleotides are TGTGCCAGCAGCCAAGAATCCCGGAACAGGAACACTGAAGCTTTCTTT. Translated, it gives CASSQESRNRNTEAFF.

The V and J genes are TRBV3-1 and TRBJ1-4; 8 positions match TRBD1. This CDR3 region has 16 residues. V gave up 1 base and J gave up 7 bases; unmatched junction bases: 8. Germline V CDR1 and CDR2: LGHDT, YNNKEL (reference sequence). The chain's CDR3 is CASSQAGQGLPEKLFF. In DNA form, the CDR3 reads TGTGCCAGCAGCCAAGCCGGACAGGGACTTCCTGAAAAACTGTTTTTT.

The chain combines TRBV2 with TRBJ1-1; no reliable D call. This CDR3 has 14 amino acids. Germline CDR1 and CDR2: SNHLY and FYNNEI. Trimming pared 3 bases from V and 1 base from J, leaving 9 bases between. As DNA, the CDR3 is TGTGCCAGCAGTGACCCAGGATCGAACACTGAAGCTTTCTTT. It codes for CASSDPGSNTEAFF.

This clonotype has at least ten counts. V usage is TRBV29-1 and J usage is TRBJ1-5; 7 bases are shared with TRBD1. The germline V gene has CDR1 SQVTM and CDR2 ANQGSEA. The CDR3 is made up of 15 amino acids. J gave up 1 base and V 4 bases, and 7 bases lay outside the gene matches. The DNA of the CDR3 is TGCAGCGTTGCACTTGGGACAGACAGCAATCAGCCCCAGCATTTT. It specifies CSVALGTDSNQPQHF. Together with reference TRBV29-1 and TRBJ1-5, the CDR3 gives the full variable domain: SAVISQKPSRDICQRGTSLTIQCQVDSQVTMMFWYRQQPGQSLTLIATANQGSEATYESGFVIDKFPISRPNLTFSTLTVSNMSPEDSSIYLCSVALGTDSNQPQHFGDGTRLSIL.

Many counts were recorded for this clonotype. The J gene is TRBJ2-5, the V gene TRBV5-1, with D hard to call. V lost 2 bases, J lost 3 bases, and 2 bases lay in between. This CDR3 comprises 11 residues. From germline, CDR1 is SGHRS and CDR2 YFSETQ. Here the CDR3 DNA reads TGCGCCAGCAGCTTTAAAGAGACCCAGTACTTC. Protein: CASSFKETQYF.

In this sample, this clonotype turned up many times. In DNA, the CDR3 is TGTGCCACCAGTGGTGGGACAGGGCCCGGGGAGCTGTTTTTT. The encoded protein is CATSGGTGPGELFF. V and J are TRBV24-1 and TRBJ2-2; the match to TRBD1 covers 9 bases. Germline CDR1 and CDR2: KGHDR and SFDVKD. J gave up 6 bases and V 5 bases, and 3 bases lay outside the gene matches. The CDR3 is 14 residues long.

This clonotype was recorded at least ten times. The chain combines TRBV6-2 or TRBV6-3 with TRBJ1-1; maybe TRBD1 (5 bases). The V end lost 6 bases, the J end lost 1 base, and 15 bases lay between the germline ends. The germline V gene has CDR1 MNHEY and CDR2 SVGEGT. This CDR3 spans 15 amino acids. CDR3 sequence (DNA): TGTGCCAGCAGCCCCTGGGGCAGGACGAACACTGAAGCTTTCTTT. Its protein is CASSPWGRTNTEAFF.

The sample holds many counts of this clonotype. V is TRBV2 and J is TRBJ2-1; 9 bases are a match to TRBD2. CDR1 SNHLY and CDR2 FYNNEI come from the germline V gene. CDR3 length: 17 amino acids. With V trimmed by 6 bases and J by 2 bases, 11 bases remained unmatched. CDR3 sequence reads: CASRDSGGGGTYNEQFF. Here the CDR3 DNA reads TGTGCCAGCAGAGATAGCGGGGGAGGTGGAACCTACAATGAGCAGTTCTTC.

A few counts support this clonotype. The chain uses TRBV24-1 and TRBJ2-3; tentatively, D is TRBD1 (5 bases). CDR1 is KGHDR, CDR2 SFDVKD, per germline. CDR3 length: 15 residues. V lost 6 bases and J lost 4, with 16 bases in between. CDR3 nucleotides: TGTGCCACCAGTTCGCCAGGGAAGCCGTCAGATACGCAGTATTTT. Translating gives CATSSPGKPSDTQYF.

The sample holds many counts of this clonotype. The chain employs TRBV2 and TRBJ2-7, with 7 bases fitting TRBD1. Germline V gene data show CDR1 as SNHLY and CDR2 as FYNNEI. J was trimmed by 1 base and V by 11 bases; bases with no gene match: 5. The CDR3 totals 12 residues. CDR3 sequence: CAGMGQSYEQYF. CDR3 DNA sequence: TGTGCCGGGATGGGACAGTCCTACGAGCAGTACTTC.

V and J are TRBV6-5 and TRBJ1-1, with 7 bases lining up with TRBD1. The CDR3 covers 14 residues. The germline CDR1 and CDR2 sequences are MNHEY and SVGAGI. The V segment lost 6 bases and the J segment 4 bases; nucleotides outside the gene matches: 8. CDR3 sequence (DNA): TGTGCCAGCAGGAGTCCAGGGGGGGGCACTGAAGCTTTCTTT. The encoded protein is CASRSPGGGTEAFF.

This clonotype was seen at least ten times. The CDR3 reads CASSHTLQGASGNTIYF. CDR3 bases: TGCGCCAGCAGCCACACTCTTCAGGGGGCCTCTGGAAACACCATATATTTT. The chain has TRBV4-3 and TRBJ1-3; 8 nucleotides agree with TRBD1. The CDR3 length is 17 residues. Germline CDR1 reads LGHNA; CDR2 reads YSLEER. The V segment lost 3 bases and the J segment 0 bases; nucleotides outside the gene matches: 7.

The CDR3 loop is CATSDSPGQGREQYF. The CDR3 DNA follows: TGTGCCACCAGTGATTCACCGGGACAGGGAAGGGAGCAGTACTTC. V is TRBV24-1 and J is TRBJ2-7, with TRBD1 identical over 9 bases. Germline V gene data show CDR1 as KGHDR and CDR2 as SFDVKD. V lost 2 bases, J lost 7 bases, and 8 bases stayed unmatched. The CDR3 is 15 amino acids.

This chain connects TRBV4-1 to TRBJ2-7; 9 positions agree with TRBD2. The CDR3 totals 16 residues. V was clipped by 0 bases and J by 3 bases; unmatched bases: 6. Germline V gene lookup returns CDR1 MGHRA and CDR2 YSYEKL. The CDR3 here is CASSQESGGNHYEQYF. DNA of the CDR3: TGCGCCAGCAGCCAAGAAAGCGGGGGGAATCACTACGAGCAGTACTTC.

This clonotype was observed at least ten times. This sequence joins TRBV7-9 and TRBJ1-1, with 7 nucleotides matching TRBD1. J was trimmed by 1 base and V by 4 bases; bases with no gene match: 3. CDR3 length: 14 residues. Germline lookup yields CDR1 SEHNR and CDR2 FQNEAQ (reference sequence). This chain's CDR3 is CASSSYRGNTEAFF. The CDR3 coding sequence is TGTGCCAGCAGCTCTTACAGGGGGAACACTGAAGCTTTCTTT.

This clonotype was detected many times. V usage is TRBV7-2 and J usage is TRBJ2-7; D is possibly TRBD2 (6 bases). The V end lost 5 bases, the J end lost 2 bases, and 13 bases lay between the germline ends. CDR3 length equals 14 residues. The V gene's germline CDR1 is SGHTA and CDR2 FQGNSA. CDR3 protein: CASSPTRPPYEQYF. The CDR3, as DNA: TGTGCCAGCAGCCCGACTAGGCCCCCCTACGAGCAGTACTTC.

The table lists this clonotype with many counts. The J gene is TRBJ2-7, the V gene TRBV5-5; D is undetermined. Deletions cut 4 bases from V and 5 bases from J, with 7 bases between. From germline, CDR1 is SGHKS and CDR2 YYEKEE (reference sequence). This CDR3 spans 11 amino acids. This CDR3 reads CASSVTDEQYF. The DNA of the CDR3 is TGTGCCAGCAGCGTGACTGACGAGCAGTACTTC.

This clonotype was seen a few times. The rearrangement joins TRBV6-1 to TRBJ1-2, with 7 bases identical to TRBD1. The CDR3 consists of 15 residues. Germline assignment: CDR1 MNHNS and CDR2 SASEGT. V dropped 4 bases and J dropped 3; count of bases not matched to a gene: 8. The CDR3 bases are TGTGCCAGCAGTGTTCCGGACAGGACTCACTATGGCTACACCTTC. It codes for CASSVPDRTHYGYTF.

The sample holds many counts of this clonotype. This chain joins TRBV4-3 and TRBJ1-1; 8 bases align to TRBD1. This CDR3 region has 15 residues. Germline CDR1 and CDR2: LGHNA and YSLEER. V gave up 3 bases and J gave up 2 bases; unmatched junction bases: 5. The CDR3 region has the DNA TGCGCCAGCAGCCAGTTGACAGGGGTCAACACTGAAGCTTTCTTT. Translation gives CASSQLTGVNTEAFF.

The chain is built from TRBV29-1 and TRBJ1-2; 7 bases align to TRBD1. The CDR3 has 15 residues. V dropped 7 bases and J dropped 0; count of bases not matched to a gene: 11. Per the germline V gene, CDR1 is SQVTM and CDR2 is ANQGSEA. DNA of the CDR3: TGCAGCGACGGGACAGCCCATCTGGCTAACTATGGCTACACCTTC. Translation: CSDGTAHLANYGYTF.

The table lists this clonotype with many counts. The chain joins TRBV6-5 to TRBJ2-5; D is undetermined. CDR3 size: 13 residues. CDR1 and CDR2 (germline): MNHEY, SVGAGI. Trimming stripped 2 bases from V and 2 bases from J, with 6 bases between. CDR3 in amino acids: CASSYRRQETQYF. CDR3 nucleotide sequence: TGTGCCAGCAGTTACCGTAGGCAAGAGACCCAGTACTTC.

The V call is TRBV30, the J call TRBJ2-5, with unresolved D. V lost 5 bases, J lost 5 bases, and 9 bases lay in between. This CDR3 has 11 residues. Germline CDR1 and CDR2: GTSNPN and SVGIG (reference sequence). The CDR3 DNA sequence: TGTGCCTGGTTACTAATGGAGACCCAGTACTTC. This gives the protein CAWLLMETQYF.

The V call is TRBV19, the J call TRBJ2-1; 10 bases align to TRBD2. The CDR3 is made up of 15 amino acids. V lost 1 base to trimming and J lost 7 bases; unmatched junction nucleotides: 4. Germline V CDR1 and CDR2: LNHDA, SQIVND (reference sequence). CDR3 DNA: TGTGCCAGTAGTATAGCAGCGGGGGGGCTAAATGAGCAGTTCTTC. This encodes CASSIAAGGLNEQFF. Using reference TRBV19 and TRBJ2-1 for the parts outside the CDR3, the full variable domain is DGGITQSPKYLFRKEGQNVTLSCEQNLNHDAMYWYRQDPGQGLRLIYYSQIVNDFQKGDIAEGYSVSREKKESFPLTVTSAQKNPTAFYLCASSIAAGGLNEQFFGPGTRLTVL.